This T cell receptor beta chain was identified in a study of beta chain features in type 1 diabetes. Study-level information: Age, gender and cell yields were alike across patients and healthy donors.

Germline CDR1 is SGHAT and CDR2 is FQDESV (reference sequence). Trimming took 3 bases from V and 2 from J, leaving 11 bases between them. This CDR3 has 15 amino acids. Regarding the study as a whole: Shorter TCRB CDR3s, moderately but significantly so, were found in Type 1 diabetes patients in all four CD4+ subsets. The similarity of naive, central memory and Treg TCRB repertoires appeared greater among patients than among healthy donors.

Of the isolated RNA, all was reverse transcribed, and so the sequenced material was expressed TCRB transcripts. Measured with immunoSEQ multiplex PCR; TCRdb has only the in-frame clones, and not every one. Counted here are 300,000 to 350,000 clones, roughly 8% occurring once; the ten biggest clones make up around 0.44%. Details on this clone: Its cognate antigen is unknown.

The chain links TRBV11-1 to TRBJ1-3; D might be TRBD1 (6 bases). This clonotype was obtained from a young woman in good health. The sample was central memory CD4+ T cells from blood. The CDR3: CASSFGTGPGNTIYF. The CDR3 region has the DNA TGTGCCAGCAGCTTCGGAACAGGGCCTGGAAACACCATATATTTT.